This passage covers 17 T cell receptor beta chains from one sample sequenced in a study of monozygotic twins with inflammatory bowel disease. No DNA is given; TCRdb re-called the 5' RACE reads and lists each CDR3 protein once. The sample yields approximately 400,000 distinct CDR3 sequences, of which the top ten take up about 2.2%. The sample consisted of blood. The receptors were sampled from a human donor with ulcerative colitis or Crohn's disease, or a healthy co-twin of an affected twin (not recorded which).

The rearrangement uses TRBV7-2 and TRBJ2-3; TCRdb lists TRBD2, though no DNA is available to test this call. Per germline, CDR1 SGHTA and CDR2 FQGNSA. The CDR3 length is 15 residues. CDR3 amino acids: CASSSRSGRTDTQYF.

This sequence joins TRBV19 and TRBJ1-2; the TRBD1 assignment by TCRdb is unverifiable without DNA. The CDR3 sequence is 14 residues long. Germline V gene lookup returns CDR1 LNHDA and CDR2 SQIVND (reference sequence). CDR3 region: CASSIPLTGKGYTF.

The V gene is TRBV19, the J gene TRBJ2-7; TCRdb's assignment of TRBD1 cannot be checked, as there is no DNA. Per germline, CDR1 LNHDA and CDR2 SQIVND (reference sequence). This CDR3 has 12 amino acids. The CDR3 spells CASSIQGGEQYF.

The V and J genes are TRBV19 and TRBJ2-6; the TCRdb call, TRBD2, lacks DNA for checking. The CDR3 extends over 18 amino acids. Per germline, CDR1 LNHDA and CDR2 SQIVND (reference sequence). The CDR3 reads CASSIFPAGSSGANVLTF.

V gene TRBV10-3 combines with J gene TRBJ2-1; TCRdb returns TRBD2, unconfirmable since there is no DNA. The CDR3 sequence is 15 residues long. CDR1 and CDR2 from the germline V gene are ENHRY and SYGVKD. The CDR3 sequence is CAISSLAGGPGEQFF.

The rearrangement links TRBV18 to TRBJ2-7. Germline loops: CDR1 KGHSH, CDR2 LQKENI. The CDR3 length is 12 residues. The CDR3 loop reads CASSLSPYEQYF. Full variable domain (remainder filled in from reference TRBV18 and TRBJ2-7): NAGVMQNPRHLVRRRGQEARLRCSPMKGHSHVYWYRQLPEEGLKFMVYLQKENIIDESGMPKERFSAEFPKEGPSILRIQQVVRGDSAAYFCASSLSPYEQYFGPGTRLTVT.

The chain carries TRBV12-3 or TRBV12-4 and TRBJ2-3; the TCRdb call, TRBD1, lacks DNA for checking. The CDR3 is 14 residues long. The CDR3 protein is CASSPTGLADTQYF.

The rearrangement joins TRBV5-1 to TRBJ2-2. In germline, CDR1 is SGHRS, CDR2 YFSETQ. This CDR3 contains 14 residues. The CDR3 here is CASSDERVTGELFF. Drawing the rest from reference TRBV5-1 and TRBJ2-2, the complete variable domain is KAGVTQTPRYLIKTRGQQVTLSCSPISGHRSVSWYQQTPGQGLQFLFEYFSETQRNKGNFPGRFSGRQFSNSRSEMNVSTLELGDSALYLCASSDERVTGELFFGEGSRLTVL.

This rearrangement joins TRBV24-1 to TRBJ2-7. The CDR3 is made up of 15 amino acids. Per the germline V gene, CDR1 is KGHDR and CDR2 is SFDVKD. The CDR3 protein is CATSDTRSSGHEQYF.

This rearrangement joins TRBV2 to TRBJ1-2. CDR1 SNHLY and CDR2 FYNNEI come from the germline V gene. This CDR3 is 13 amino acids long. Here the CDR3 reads CASSLPNHYGYTF.

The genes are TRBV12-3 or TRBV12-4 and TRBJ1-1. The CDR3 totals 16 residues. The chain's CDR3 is CASSLLAGRRSTEAFF.

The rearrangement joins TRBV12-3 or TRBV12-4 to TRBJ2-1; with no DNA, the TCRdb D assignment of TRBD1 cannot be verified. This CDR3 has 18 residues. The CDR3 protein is CASAPWQGAKDYSNEQFF.

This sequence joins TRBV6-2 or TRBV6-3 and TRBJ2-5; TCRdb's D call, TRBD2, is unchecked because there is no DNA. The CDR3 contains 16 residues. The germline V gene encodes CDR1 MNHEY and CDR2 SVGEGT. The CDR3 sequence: CASSKMGLAGVWTQYF.

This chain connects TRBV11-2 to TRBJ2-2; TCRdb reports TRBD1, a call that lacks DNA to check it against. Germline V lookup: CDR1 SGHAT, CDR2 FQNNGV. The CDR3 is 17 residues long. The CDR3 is CASSLPRGQPPTGELFF.

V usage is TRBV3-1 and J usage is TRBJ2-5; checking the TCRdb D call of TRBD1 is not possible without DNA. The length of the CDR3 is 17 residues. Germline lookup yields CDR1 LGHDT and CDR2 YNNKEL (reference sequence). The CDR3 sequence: CASSQRSSTGSRETQYF.

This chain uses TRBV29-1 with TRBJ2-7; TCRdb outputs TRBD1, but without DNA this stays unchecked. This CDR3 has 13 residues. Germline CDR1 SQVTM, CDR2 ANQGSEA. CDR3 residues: CSVRQGASYEQYF.

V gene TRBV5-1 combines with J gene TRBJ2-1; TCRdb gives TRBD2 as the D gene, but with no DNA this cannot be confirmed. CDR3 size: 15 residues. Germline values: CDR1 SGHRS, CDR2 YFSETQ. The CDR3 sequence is CASSQTSGVWDEQFF.